Listed here are 6 T cell receptor beta chains from one sample, sequenced in a study of radiotherapy plus CTLA-4 blockade in lung cancer. Sequencing used immunoSEQ multiplex PCR; TCRdb keeps in-frame clones, though not all of them. The repertoire has some 90,000 clones, around 87% of them found once; the top ten carry about 2%. The source material was peripheral blood, sampled from a patient treated with radiotherapy plus ipilimumab. These receptors all come from a human donor with non-small cell lung cancer who had a partial response to radiotherapy plus ipilimumab.

With regard to this clone: At one boundary the junction diverges from the germline segment, which might be a read error. V and J are TRBV19 and TRBJ2-4; D is perhaps TRBD2 (6 bases). From germline, CDR1 is LNHDA and CDR2 SQIVND (reference sequence). The CDR3 sequence is 16 residues long. For the CDR3, the DNA is TGTGCCAGTAGTAAGGTCGTCGTACTAGCCCAAAACATTCAGTACTTC. Translating gives CASSKVVVLAQNIQYF.

The J gene is TRBJ1-2, the V gene TRBV27; TRBD1 might be the D (5 bases). This CDR3 contains 12 residues. Germline V gene lookup returns CDR1 MNHEY and CDR2 SMNVEV (reference sequence). The V end was cut by 5 bases, the J end by 8 bases, with 12 bases between. CDR3 region: CASSPPGGGYTF. As DNA, the CDR3 is TGTGCCAGCAGTCCACCCGGGGGGGGCTACACCTTC.

CDR3 in DNA: TGTGCCAGCAGCTTACCTCATCGGGACAGTGAAGCTTTCTTT. Translating it yields CASSLPHRDSEAFF. The rearrangement uses TRBV11-2 and TRBJ1-1; 7 bases fit TRBD1. The junction had 7 bases not matched to a gene; V was cut back by 2 bases and J by 7 bases. Germline loops: CDR1 SGHAT, CDR2 FQNNGV. There are 14 residues in the CDR3.

J is TRBJ2-7 and V is TRBV28, with 9 bases matching TRBD1. Germline-derived CDR1 and CDR2 are MDHEN and SYDVKM. The CDR3 extends over 16 amino acids. J gave up 1 base and V 8 bases, and 12 bases lay outside the gene matches. Here the CDR3 DNA reads TGTGCCAGCCTGCCGGGACAGGGTATTGGGTCCTACGAGCAGTACTTC. Translated, it gives CASLPGQGIGSYEQYF.

The rearrangement uses TRBV7-9 and TRBJ2-1, with a weak D call TRBD2 (7 bases). V lost 8 bases, J lost 3 bases, and 17 bases lay in between. Per germline, CDR1 SEHNR and CDR2 FQNEAQ (reference sequence). The CDR3 totals 15 residues. Here the CDR3 DNA reads TGTGCCAGCGGGGTAGGGGGGGGGCTCTACAATGAGCAGTTCTTC. This gives the protein CASGVGGGLYNEQFF.

This clone is a singleton in its sample. CDR3 loop: CASSFDRTGEQYF. The CDR3 region has the DNA TGTGCCAGCAGCTTCGACAGAACCGGCGAGCAGTACTTC. The V and J genes are TRBV7-6 and TRBJ2-7; perhaps TRBD1 as D (5 bases). The CDR3 sequence is 13 residues long. V was cut by 3 bases and J by 6 bases, with 12 bases left in between. The germline V gene has CDR1 SGHVS and CDR2 FNYEAQ.